One sample yielded the 10 T cell receptor beta chains listed below, sequenced in a study of shared clonotypes between healthy human individuals. The repertoire was sequenced with immunoSEQ multiplex PCR; TCRdb's copy has only in-frame clones and lacks some. The data show 200,000 to 250,000 clones, with 65% seen just once and around 10% held by the top ten. What was sequenced was memory CD4+ T cells sorted from blood. The sample's subset: CD45RA-negative fraction. The source of these receptors is a man aged 25 to 40 in good health.

The chain combines TRBV5-5 with TRBJ2-7; D is unresolved. CDR3 length equals 12 residues. V lost 0 bases to trimming and J lost 6 bases, with 7 bases between them. Germline CDR1 and CDR2: SGHKS and YYEKEE (reference sequence). The CDR3, as DNA: TGTGCCAGCAGCTTGGACCTTTTCGAGCAGTACTTC. Translated, it gives CASSLDLFEQYF.

As to this clone: This specimen includes other DNA sequences encoding the same CDR3. The chain couples TRBV7-9 to TRBJ2-7, with unresolved D. The ends were cut back, 2 bases at V and 1 base at J, with 3 bases in the middle. Germline V gene sequence: CDR1 SEHNR, CDR2 FQNEAQ (reference sequence). The CDR3 consists of 12 residues. Written as DNA, the CDR3 is TGTGCCAGCAGCTTACGATCCTACGAGCAGTACTTC. Its protein product is CASSLRSYEQYF.

V and J are TRBV30 and TRBJ2-7; TRBD1 matches at 7 bases. CDR1 is GTSNPN, CDR2 SVGIG, per germline (reference sequence). The CDR3 has 12 residues. V shed 5 bases and J 3 bases; nucleotides not matched to a gene: 4. The CDR3 DNA sequence: TGTGCCTGGGGACAGGAAGACTACGAGCAGTACTTC. Translation: CAWGQEDYEQYF.

This chain connects TRBV9 to TRBJ2-7, with D perhaps matching TRBD1 or TRBD2 (5 bases each). CDR1 SGDLS and CDR2 YYNGEE come from the germline V gene. Trimming took off 5 bases at V and 1 base at J, with 19 bases between the two ends. This CDR3 has 16 residues. This chain's CDR3 is CASSPNPRDGSYEQYF. CDR3 nucleotide sequence: TGTGCCAGCAGTCCCAATCCCCGGGACGGATCCTACGAGCAGTACTTC.

The rearrangement joins TRBV2 to TRBJ2-1; D assignment may be TRBD1 or TRBD2 (6 bases each). CDR1 is SNHLY, CDR2 FYNNEI, per germline. The CDR3 has 12 residues. Deletions cut 4 bases from V and 9 bases from J, with 10 bases between. Here the CDR3 DNA reads TGTGCCAGCAGTGTGGAGGGGGGTGAGCAGTTCTTC. Its protein is CASSVEGGEQFF.

V and J are TRBV28 and TRBJ1-1, with D perhaps matching TRBD1 (5 bases). Germline CDR1 MDHEN, CDR2 SYDVKM. Trimming took 7 bases from V and 2 from J, leaving 11 bases between them. The CDR3 runs to 13 residues. The CDR3 sequence: CASNPGRNTEAFF. The CDR3 region has the DNA TGTGCCAGCAATCCGGGGCGAAACACTGAAGCTTTCTTT.

The J gene is TRBJ1-1, the V gene TRBV7-8, with 10 nucleotides matching TRBD1. Losses at the gene ends were 6 bases for V and 6 bases for J; bases not matched to a gene: 7. Germline V gives CDR1 SGHVS, CDR2 FQNEAQ. The CDR3 covers 14 residues. The CDR3 loop is CASRERTGGAEAFF. The CDR3 nucleotides are TGTGCCAGCAGGGAACGGACAGGGGGGGCTGAAGCTTTCTTT.

In this sample, this clone turned up a few times. The chain carries TRBV7-2 and TRBJ2-2; TRBD2 agrees at 12 bases. The CDR3 is 17 amino acids. V lost 4 bases and J lost 6; bases outside the gene matches: 9. CDR1 is SGHTA, CDR2 FQGNSA, per germline. The CDR3 DNA reads TGTGCCAGCAGCTCCGGACCGACTAGCGGGAGACCCGGGGAGCTGTTTTTT. This translates into CASSSGPTSGRPGELFF.

This sequence joins TRBV29-1 and TRBJ1-1; TRBD1 matches 7 bases. Germline V gives CDR1 SQVTM, CDR2 ANQGSEA. The CDR3 consists of 13 residues. V shed 8 bases, J shed 4 bases, and the junction held 10 bases outside the gene matches. This CDR3 is CSLQTGIGTEAFF. CDR3 coding DNA: TGCAGCCTGCAGACAGGGATTGGCACTGAAGCTTTCTTT.

This clone came up many times. The same CDR3 can be traced to other DNA sequences in this sample. V usage is TRBV5-1 and J usage is TRBJ2-7; unclear D gene. CDR1 and CDR2 (germline): SGHRS, YFSETQ. V was clipped by 0 bases and J by 0 bases, with 4 bases between them. This CDR3 spans 13 amino acids. CDR3 nucleotide sequence: TGCGCCAGCAGCTTGGAAGTCTCCTACGAGCAGTACTTC. This translates into CASSLEVSYEQYF. Filled out from reference TRBV5-1 and TRBJ2-7, the complete variable domain reads KAGVTQTPRYLIKTRGQQVTLSCSPISGHRSVSWYQQTPGQGLQFLFEYFSETQRNKGNFPGRFSGRQFSNSRSEMNVSTLELGDSALYLCASSLEVSYEQYFGPGTRLTVT.